This TCR beta chain was captured in a study of blood T cell repertoires in COVID-19. Germline V gene lookup returns CDR1 MDHEN and CDR2 SYDVKM. After removal of 8 bases from V and 4 bases from J, the junction contained 5 bases not matched to a gene. The CDR3 is 13 amino acids. Generated by immunoSEQ multiplex PCR, the TCRdb table keeps only in-frame clones and is missing some. The sample has 250,000 to 300,000 clones, approximately 85% seen once. This sequence originates from a man aged 50 to 59 with active or convalescent COVID-19. The gene calls are TRBV28 and TRBJ2-7, with 10 bases lining up with TRBD2. Sequencing was carried out using peripheral blood. Here the CDR3 DNA reads TGTGCCAGCTGTAGAGCGGGAGGGTACGAGCAGTACTTC. This gives the protein CASCRAGGYEQYF.